What follows are 19 T cell receptor beta chains derived from one specimen sequenced in a study of blood T cell repertoires in COVID-19. Sequenced by immunoSEQ multiplex PCR; TCRdb stores in-frame clones only, minus some. The repertoire holds about 180,000 clones, approximately 85% seen once, with 9.5% to 13% in the top ten. The sample consisted of peripheral blood. All receptors come from a human donor with active or convalescent COVID-19. The donor label of this sample is uncertain.

The chain has TRBV5-1 and TRBJ2-7; D gene ambiguous. Germline CDR1 SGHRS, CDR2 YFSETQ. Trimming cost V 1 base and J 1 base, with 6 bases left between them. The CDR3 spans 13 residues. CDR3 sequence: CASSLSQSYEQYF. CDR3 in DNA: TGCGCCAGCAGCTTGTCGCAGTCCTACGAGCAGTACTTC.

The rearrangement uses TRBV2 and TRBJ1-5, with 8 positions matching TRBD1. CDR3 length equals 14 residues. The V and J ends lost 3 bases and 6 bases, in that order; junction bases with no gene match: 4. In germline, CDR1 is SNHLY, CDR2 FYNNEI. Here the CDR3 reads CASSDRDRSQPQHF. DNA of the CDR3: TGTGCCAGCAGTGACAGGGACAGGTCTCAGCCCCAGCATTTT.

The V gene is TRBV7-2, the J gene TRBJ2-7; the match to TRBD2 covers 13 bases. This CDR3 spans 16 amino acids. Germline trimming cut 1 base from V and 3 bases from J; bases unmatched to any gene: 3. Germline V gene data show CDR1 as SGHTA and CDR2 as FQGNSA. The CDR3 region has the DNA TGTGCCAGCAGCTTAGGGGGGACTAGCGGGGTCTACGAGCAGTACTTC. It is translated as CASSLGGTSGVYEQYF.

This chain connects TRBV4-1 to TRBJ2-2; D gene uncertain. V was shortened by 4 bases and J by 2 bases, with 5 bases between the two germline ends. Looked up from germline, CDR1 is MGHRA and CDR2 is YSYEKL. The CDR3 totals 13 residues. This CDR3 reads CASSRANTGELFF. DNA of the CDR3: TGCGCCAGCAGCCGGGCCAACACCGGGGAGCTGTTTTTT.

This clone was seen a single time. The rearrangement links TRBV9 to TRBJ2-4; 11 nucleotides agree with TRBD2. This CDR3 has 17 residues. Germline loops: CDR1 SGDLS, CDR2 YYNGEE. V shed 2 bases and J 0 bases; nucleotides not matched to a gene: 4. CDR3 protein: CASSVAGTSGAKNIQYF. As DNA, the CDR3 is TGTGCCAGCAGCGTCGCAGGGACTAGCGGAGCCAAAAACATTCAGTACTTC.

This clone is a singleton in its sample. The V gene is TRBV29-1, the J gene TRBJ1-2, with a weak D call TRBD1 (6 bases). Germline CDR1 is SQVTM and CDR2 is ANQGSEA. Trimming removed 2 bases from V and 4 bases from J, with 11 bases in between. The CDR3 sequence is 13 residues long. CDR3 bases: TGCAGCGTTGAAAAGCGGACAGCCTATGGCTACACCTTC. As protein: CSVEKRTAYGYTF.

CDR3 loop: CASVTSGTGGNTIYF. The CDR3 DNA reads as TGTGCCAGCGTGACCTCCGGGACAGGGGGAAACACCATATATTTT. The chain links TRBV28 to TRBJ1-3; TRBD1 matches at 9 bases. Trimming took 8 bases from V and 4 from J; bases not matched to a gene: 9. This CDR3 has 15 amino acids. Germline loops: CDR1 MDHEN, CDR2 SYDVKM. The full variable domain, with the rest looked up from reference TRBV28 and TRBJ1-3, is DVKVTQSSRYLVKRTGEKVFLECVQDMDHENMFWYRQDPGLGLRLIYFSYDVKMKEKGDIPEGYSVSREKKERFSLILESASTNQTSMYLCASVTSGTGGNTIYFGEGSWLTVV.

The V gene is TRBV4-3, the J gene TRBJ1-2, with D possibly being TRBD1 (5 bases). The CDR3 is 14 amino acids. Germline V gene lookup returns CDR1 LGHNA and CDR2 YSLEER. The V gene lost 0 bases and the J gene lost 8 bases, with 13 bases spanning the gap. The CDR3 spells CASSQDTQGGGYTF. The CDR3 region has the DNA TGCGCCAGCAGCCAAGATACCCAGGGTGGGGGCTACACCTTC.

For the CDR3, the DNA is TGTGCCAGCAGCTTAGTTAGGCAGCGTGACACCATATATTTT. Protein: CASSLVRQRDTIYF. This chain joins TRBV7-6 and TRBJ1-3; no definite D call. This CDR3 comprises 14 residues. V lost 1 base to trimming and J lost 8 bases, with 12 bases between them. Germline V CDR1 and CDR2: SGHVS, FNYEAQ.

This clone has a handful of counts. The chain employs TRBV10-3 and TRBJ1-4, with a weak D call TRBD1 (5 bases). The germline CDR1 and CDR2 sequences are ENHRY and SYGVKD. The ends were cut back, 3 bases at V and 8 bases at J, with 13 bases in the middle. This CDR3 comprises 14 residues. As DNA, the CDR3 is TGTGCCATCAGTGATGGGGGGAGGCACGAAAAACTGTTTTTT. Translating gives CAISDGGRHEKLFF.

The rearrangement joins TRBV28 to TRBJ1-6, with D maybe TRBD1 (5 bases). The CDR3 is 13 amino acids. The germline gives CDR1 MDHEN, CDR2 SYDVKM. V was trimmed by 5 bases and J by 7 bases, leaving 9 bases between them. The CDR3 sequence is CASSTGPNSPLHF. The CDR3 coding sequence is TGTGCCAGCAGTACAGGACCCAATTCACCCCTCCACTTT.

The chain links TRBV28 to TRBJ2-7; tentatively, D is TRBD2 (5 bases). The CDR3 runs to 11 residues. Trimming took off 3 bases at V and 7 bases at J, with 7 bases between the two ends. The germline V gene has CDR1 MDHEN and CDR2 SYDVKM. CDR3 sequence: CASSFRTEQYF. DNA of the CDR3: TGTGCCAGCAGTTTCCGGACTGAGCAGTACTTC.

The chain links TRBV7-2 to TRBJ2-7, with 8 bases that match TRBD2. The germline CDR1 and CDR2 sequences are SGHTA and FQGNSA. Trimming cost V 4 bases and J 4 bases; bases outside gene matches: 21. This CDR3 is 19 amino acids long. CDR3 amino acids: CASSSRGRGVAGTPYEQYF. The CDR3 DNA sequence: TGTGCCAGCAGCTCAAGAGGAAGGGGGGTAGCGGGGACACCATACGAGCAGTACTTC.

The rearrangement uses TRBV5-1 and TRBJ1-1; no clear D. The CDR3 is 15 residues long. The germline V gene encodes CDR1 SGHRS and CDR2 YFSETQ. V was clipped by 4 bases and J by 4 bases, with 17 bases between them. The CDR3 spells CASSPENGVGTEAFF. The CDR3 DNA reads as TGCGCCAGCAGCCCGGAAAACGGGGTCGGCACTGAAGCTTTCTTT. The entire variable domain, with the rest obtained from reference TRBV5-1 and TRBJ1-1, is as follows: KAGVTQTPRYLIKTRGQQVTLSCSPISGHRSVSWYQQTPGQGLQFLFEYFSETQRNKGNFPGRFSGRQFSNSRSEMNVSTLELGDSALYLCASSPENGVGTEAFFGQGTRLTVV.

This chain connects TRBV5-1 to TRBJ2-5; 8 positions agree with TRBD2. Looked up from germline, CDR1 is SGHRS and CDR2 is YFSETQ. The CDR3 covers 18 residues. Trimming removed 0 bases from V and 3 bases from J; junction bases left unmatched: 13. This chain's CDR3 is CASSLGPVLREAEETQYF. CDR3 coding DNA: TGCGCCAGCAGCTTGGGACCTGTTTTGCGGGAGGCCGAAGAGACCCAGTACTTC.

V and J are TRBV28 and TRBJ2-6; 7 nucleotides line up with TRBD1. With V trimmed by 6 bases and J by 0 bases, 11 bases remained unmatched. The length of the CDR3 is 18 residues. Germline-derived CDR1 and CDR2 are MDHEN and SYDVKM. The CDR3 sequence: CASRRAGTVHSGANVLTF. The CDR3 DNA reads TGTGCCAGCAGACGAGCCGGGACAGTCCACTCTGGGGCCAACGTCCTGACTTTC.

The genes are TRBV28 and TRBJ1-6; tentatively, D is TRBD1 (5 bases). From germline, CDR1 is MDHEN and CDR2 SYDVKM. V was shortened by 1 base and J by 8 bases, with 9 bases between the two germline ends. CDR3 length equals 14 residues. CDR3 sequence: CASSLSGFDSPLHF. The DNA of the CDR3 is TGTGCCAGCAGTTTATCAGGGTTCGATTCACCCCTCCACTTT.

V is TRBV4-2 and J is TRBJ1-1; TRBD1 agrees at 7 bases. V trimming: 4 bases; J trimming: 6 bases; junction bases outside the gene matches: 5. The CDR3 is 13 amino acids. CDR1 LGHNA and CDR2 YNFKEQ come from the germline V gene. The CDR3 DNA reads TGTGCCAGCAGCCGCGGACAGGATTCTGAAGCTTTCTTT. Its protein is CASSRGQDSEAFF.

The rearrangement uses TRBV7-3 and TRBJ2-2, with TRBD2 matching over 8 bases. Germline V gene lookup returns CDR1 SGHTA and CDR2 FQGTGA. The CDR3 is 15 residues long. J gave up 2 bases and V 5 bases, and 4 bases lay outside the gene matches. CDR3 region: CASSELAVNTGELFF. The CDR3 bases are TGTGCCAGCAGCGAACTAGCGGTAAACACCGGGGAGCTGTTTTTT. Full variable domain (outside the CDR3, taken from reference TRBV7-3 and TRBJ2-2): GAGVSQTPSNKVTEKGKYVELRCDPISGHTALYWYRQSLGQGPEFLIYFQGTGAADDSGLPNDRFFAVRPEGSVSTLKIQRTERGDSAVYLCASSELAVNTGELFFGEGSRLTVL.